What follows is one TCR beta chain and its context. In the study's own analysis: Amplification of reference gene primers was used by the study to estimate nucleated cell counts. Clones were read by immunoSEQ multiplex PCR, and TCRdb kept only the in-frame ones, dropping some. Clonal size and the V and J genes are those of that table, whereas D and trimming came from the DNA. The sample records roughly 100,000 clones, 70% to 85% being singletons. The record originates from a study of blood T cell repertoires in COVID-19. For the study at large: Acute and convalescent COVID-19 specimens originated in the United States, Italy and Spain. PBMCs, B-cell-depleted T cells, or T cells provided the cDNA or gDNA that made up the material.

The CDR3 spans 15 residues. The sequenced sample consisted of peripheral blood. The chain combines TRBV21-1 with TRBJ2-7; the listed D gene, TRBD1, was not tested against the DNA. TRBV21-1 is a pseudogene. The receptor was derived from a man in his 70s with active or convalescent COVID-19. Here the CDR3 reads CASSKAPRGRYEQYF. The CDR3 DNA reads as TGTGCCAGCAGCAAAGCCCCCAGGGGGCGATACGAGCAGTACTTC.